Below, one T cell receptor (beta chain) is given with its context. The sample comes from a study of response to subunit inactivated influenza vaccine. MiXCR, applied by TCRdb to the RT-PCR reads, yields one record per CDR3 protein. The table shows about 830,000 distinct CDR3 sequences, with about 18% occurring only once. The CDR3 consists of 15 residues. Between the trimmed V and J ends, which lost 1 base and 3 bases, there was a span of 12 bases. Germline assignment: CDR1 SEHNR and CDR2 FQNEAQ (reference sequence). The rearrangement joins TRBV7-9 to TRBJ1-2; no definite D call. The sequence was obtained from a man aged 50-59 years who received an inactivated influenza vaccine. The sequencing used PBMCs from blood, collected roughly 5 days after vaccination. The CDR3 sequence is CASSLGPLGDYGYTF. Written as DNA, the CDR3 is TGTGCCAGCAGCTTAGGCCCCCTCGGCGACTATGGCTACACCTTC.